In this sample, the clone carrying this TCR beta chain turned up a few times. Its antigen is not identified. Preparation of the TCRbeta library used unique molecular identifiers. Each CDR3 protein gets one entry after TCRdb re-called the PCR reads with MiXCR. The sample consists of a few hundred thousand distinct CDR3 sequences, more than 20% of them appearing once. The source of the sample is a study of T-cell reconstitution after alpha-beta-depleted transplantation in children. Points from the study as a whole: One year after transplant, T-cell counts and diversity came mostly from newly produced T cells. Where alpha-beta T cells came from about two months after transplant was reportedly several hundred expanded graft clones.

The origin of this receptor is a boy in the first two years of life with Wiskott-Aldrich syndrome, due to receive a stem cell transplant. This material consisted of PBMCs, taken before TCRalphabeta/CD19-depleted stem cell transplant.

The CDR3 reads CASSLVSGKRNEQFF. CDR3 sequence (DNA): TGCGCCAGCAGCTTGGTTAGCGGGAAGAGAAATGAGCAGTTCTTC. The chain has TRBV5-1 and TRBJ2-1; 8 bases match TRBD2. The germline gives CDR1 SGHRS, CDR2 YFSETQ. Trimming cost V 0 bases and J 7 bases; bases outside gene matches: 6. This CDR3 region has 15 residues.